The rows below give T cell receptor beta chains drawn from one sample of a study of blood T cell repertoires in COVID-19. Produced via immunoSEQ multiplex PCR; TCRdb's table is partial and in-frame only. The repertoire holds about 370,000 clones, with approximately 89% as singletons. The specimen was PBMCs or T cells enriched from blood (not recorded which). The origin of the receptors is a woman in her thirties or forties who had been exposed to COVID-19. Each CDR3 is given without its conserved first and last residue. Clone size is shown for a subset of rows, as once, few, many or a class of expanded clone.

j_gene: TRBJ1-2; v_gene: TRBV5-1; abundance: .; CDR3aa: ASSSTGDYGYT
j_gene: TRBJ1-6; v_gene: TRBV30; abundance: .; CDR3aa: AWRGTGRNSPLH
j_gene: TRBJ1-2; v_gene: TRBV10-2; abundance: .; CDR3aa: ASSDTAGGAGYT
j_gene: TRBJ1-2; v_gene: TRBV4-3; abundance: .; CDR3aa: ASSQDRGEGSYT
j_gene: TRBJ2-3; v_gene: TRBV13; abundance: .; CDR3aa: ASSHPSGGAQDTQY
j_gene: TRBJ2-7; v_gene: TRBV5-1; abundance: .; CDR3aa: ASSLTGDYEQY
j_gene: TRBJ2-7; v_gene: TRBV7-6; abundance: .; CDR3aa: ASSLRQGGTYEQY
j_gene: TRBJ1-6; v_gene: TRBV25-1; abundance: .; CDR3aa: ASSRLDGDNSPLH
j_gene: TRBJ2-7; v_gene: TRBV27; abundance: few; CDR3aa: ASSSETGMVLREQY
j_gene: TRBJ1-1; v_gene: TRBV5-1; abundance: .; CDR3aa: ASSFRTGGDEAF
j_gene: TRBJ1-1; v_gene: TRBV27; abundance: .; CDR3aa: ASSAFMGGFRTEAF
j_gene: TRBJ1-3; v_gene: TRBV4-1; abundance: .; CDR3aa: ASSQPLKTPRNTIY
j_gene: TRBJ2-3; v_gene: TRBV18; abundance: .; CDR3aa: ASSPLATRTDTQY
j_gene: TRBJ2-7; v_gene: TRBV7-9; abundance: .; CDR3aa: ASGSGGGRHEQY
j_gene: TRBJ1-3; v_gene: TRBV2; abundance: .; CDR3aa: ASSDWTGTGNTIY
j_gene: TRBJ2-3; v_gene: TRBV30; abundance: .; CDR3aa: AWSVTSGRADTQY
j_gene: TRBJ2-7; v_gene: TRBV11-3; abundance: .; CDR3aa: ASSFRGSQLYEQY
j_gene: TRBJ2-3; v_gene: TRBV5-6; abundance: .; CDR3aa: ASSLDRGRRTDTQY
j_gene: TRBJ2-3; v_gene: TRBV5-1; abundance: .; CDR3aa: ASSLTDTQY
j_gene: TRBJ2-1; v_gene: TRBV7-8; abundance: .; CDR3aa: ASTGPGLGPTNEQF
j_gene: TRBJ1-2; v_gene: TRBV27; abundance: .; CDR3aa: ASSKTGDPFKYYYGYT
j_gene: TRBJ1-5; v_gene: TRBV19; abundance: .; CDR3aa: ASSRGQPQH
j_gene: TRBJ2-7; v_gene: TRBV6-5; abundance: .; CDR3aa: ASRSPGQGFYEQY
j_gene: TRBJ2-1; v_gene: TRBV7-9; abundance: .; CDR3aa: ASSLKGKRTSSYNEQF
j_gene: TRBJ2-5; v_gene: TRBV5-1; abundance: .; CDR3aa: ASSLAGLATETQY
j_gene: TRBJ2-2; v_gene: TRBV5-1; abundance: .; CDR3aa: ASSLFGPGTGELF
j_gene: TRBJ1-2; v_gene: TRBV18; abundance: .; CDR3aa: ASSPKEGYGYT
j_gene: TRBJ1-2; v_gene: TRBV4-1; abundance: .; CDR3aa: ASSQYRDRGLRDYGYT
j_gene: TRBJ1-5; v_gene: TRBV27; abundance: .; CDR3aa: ASSLSLDQPQH
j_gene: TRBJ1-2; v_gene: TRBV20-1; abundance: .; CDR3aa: SARGDTGT
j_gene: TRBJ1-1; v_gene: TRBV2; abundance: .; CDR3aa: ASSVASNQNTEAF
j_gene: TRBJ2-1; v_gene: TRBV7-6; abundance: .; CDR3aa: ASSLSIAGSSYNEQF
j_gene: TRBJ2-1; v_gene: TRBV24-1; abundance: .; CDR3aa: ATSPRGRPGNEQF
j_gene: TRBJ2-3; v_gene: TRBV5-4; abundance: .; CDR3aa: ASSLEAGRTDTQY
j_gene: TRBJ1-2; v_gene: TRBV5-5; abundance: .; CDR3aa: ASSLASSVLPYGYT
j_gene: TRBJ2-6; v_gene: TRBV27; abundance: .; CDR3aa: ASRQTGVSSGANVLT
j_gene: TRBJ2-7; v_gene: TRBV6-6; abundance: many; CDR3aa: ASSWGQGYEQY
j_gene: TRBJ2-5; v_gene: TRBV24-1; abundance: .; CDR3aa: ATSDPGRGTQY
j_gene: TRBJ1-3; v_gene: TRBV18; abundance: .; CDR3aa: ASSPRLSSGNTIY
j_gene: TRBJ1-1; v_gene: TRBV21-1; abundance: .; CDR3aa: ASLLKDSNTEAF
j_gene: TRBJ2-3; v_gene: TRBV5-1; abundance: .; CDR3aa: ASSLGVSGGVTDTQY
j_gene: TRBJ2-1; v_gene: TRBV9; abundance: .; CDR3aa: ASSVRDSGFNEQF
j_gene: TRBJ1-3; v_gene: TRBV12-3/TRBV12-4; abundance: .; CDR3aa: ASSQKGNTIY
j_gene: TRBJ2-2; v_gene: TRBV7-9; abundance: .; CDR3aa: ASSSPGSRDTGELF
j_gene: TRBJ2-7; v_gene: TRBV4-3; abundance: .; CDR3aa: ASSPGALAGGPVPYEQY
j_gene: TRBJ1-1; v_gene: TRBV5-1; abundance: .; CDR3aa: ASSPRQGSNTEAF
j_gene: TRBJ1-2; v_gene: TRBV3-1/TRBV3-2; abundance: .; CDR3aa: ASMQSSNYGYT
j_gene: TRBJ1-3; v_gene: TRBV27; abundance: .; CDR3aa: ASSFSAISGNTIY
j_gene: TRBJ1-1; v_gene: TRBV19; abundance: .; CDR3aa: ASSMHKQANTEAF
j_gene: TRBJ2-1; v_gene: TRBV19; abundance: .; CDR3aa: ASSKIAGTNRDEQF
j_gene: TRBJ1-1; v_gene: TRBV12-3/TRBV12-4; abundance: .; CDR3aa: ASRSGRTEAF
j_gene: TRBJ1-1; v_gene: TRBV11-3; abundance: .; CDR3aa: ASRKQGVSTEAF
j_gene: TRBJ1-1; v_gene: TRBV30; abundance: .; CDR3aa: AWSAPDRGPRTTEAF
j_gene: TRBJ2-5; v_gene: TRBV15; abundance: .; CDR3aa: ATSSQNQETQY